One T cell receptor (beta chain) is described in this entry. From germline, CDR1 is SGDLS and CDR2 YYNGEE. Between the trimmed V and J ends, which lost 0 bases and 2 bases, there was a span of 12 bases. This CDR3 contains 16 residues. Assay used: immunoSEQ multiplex PCR; TCRdb lists only in-frame clones, some missing. The sample has fewer than 400,000 clones, around nine tenths seen once. Participant-reported clinical history was the basis for cohort assignment. The data originate from a study of blood T cell repertoires in COVID-19. Sequencing was performed on PBMCs or T cells enriched from blood (not recorded which). V usage is TRBV9 and J usage is TRBJ2-1; the D is unclear. The clonotype originates from a woman aged 50 to 65 who had recovered from COVID-19. The CDR3 DNA reads TGTGCCAGCAGCGTAGCTGGAGAGTGGCCCTACAATGAGCAGTTCTTC. This translates into CASSVAGEWPYNEQFF.